What follows are 8 T cell receptor beta chains derived from one specimen sequenced in a study of T cells after somatic rescue of genetic block. Using immunoSEQ multiplex PCR, the repertoire was profiled, and TCRdb retains in-frame clones only, with some absent. The data contain about 67,000 clones, just over 90% of them singletons. Sequencing used peripheral blood mononuclear cells (PBMCs). The receptor source for this set is a middle-aged man.

This chain uses TRBV5-4 with TRBJ1-1, with D possibly being TRBD1 (6 bases). The ends were cut back, 4 bases at V and 1 base at J, with 14 bases in the middle. CDR1 is SGHNT, CDR2 YYREEE, per germline (reference sequence). The CDR3 sequence is 15 residues long. The CDR3 protein is CASSTVQGANTEAFF. CDR3 sequence (DNA): TGTGCCAGCAGCACTGTACAGGGAGCGAACACTGAAGCTTTCTTT.

The chain combines TRBV9 with TRBJ1-4, with 9 nucleotides matching TRBD1. Germline CDR1 SGDLS, CDR2 YYNGEE. The CDR3 is 14 residues long. The ends lost 2 bases at V and 7 bases at J; junction bases unmatched: 3. The CDR3 region is CASSVRDRAEKLFF. CDR3 DNA: TGTGCCAGCAGCGTCCGGGACAGGGCTGAAAAACTGTTTTTT.

This chain connects TRBV5-1 to TRBJ2-2; possibly TRBD1 for D (6 bases). Germline V gene lookup returns CDR1 SGHRS and CDR2 YFSETQ. The CDR3 totals 17 residues. V lost 1 base to trimming and J lost 2 bases, with 15 bases between them. This chain's CDR3 is CASSLYFWTENTGELFF. The CDR3 DNA sequence: TGCGCCAGCAGCTTGTATTTTTGGACAGAAAACACCGGGGAGCTGTTTTTT. The variable domain in full, with the rest retrieved from reference TRBV5-1 and TRBJ2-2, is KAGVTQTPRYLIKTRGQQVTLSCSPISGHRSVSWYQQTPGQGLQFLFEYFSETQRNKGNFPGRFSGRQFSNSRSEMNVSTLELGDSALYLCASSLYFWTENTGELFFGEGSRLTVL.

The CDR3: CASSYSPERSLHF. CDR3 nucleotide sequence: TGTGCCAGCAGTTACTCACCGGAGCGGTCCCTCCACTTT. This chain uses TRBV6-5 with TRBJ1-6; D not certain. The CDR3 covers 13 residues. Germline values: CDR1 MNHEY, CDR2 SVGAGI. The V end lost 0 bases, the J end lost 14 bases, and 11 bases lay between the germline ends.

The rearrangement joins TRBV18 to TRBJ2-2; TRBD1 agrees at 8 bases. The V gene's germline CDR1 is KGHSH and CDR2 LQKENI. The junction had 8 bases not matched to a gene; V was cut back by 4 bases and J by 1 base. The CDR3 length is 17 residues. The CDR3 bases are TGTGCCAGCTCACTAACGATCGACAGGGGGAACACCGGGGAGCTGTTTTTT. Its translation is CASSLTIDRGNTGELFF.

This clone was detected once. The V call is TRBV5-1, the J call TRBJ2-5; tentative D call: TRBD1 (6 bases). The CDR3 runs 13 residues. The V gene's germline CDR1 is SGHRS and CDR2 YFSETQ. V lost 4 bases to trimming and J lost 1 base, with 8 bases between them. CDR3: CASSTDSQETQYF. For the CDR3, the DNA is TGCGCCAGCAGCACGGACAGCCAAGAGACCCAGTACTTC. Using reference TRBV5-1 and TRBJ2-5 for the parts outside the CDR3, the full variable domain is KAGVTQTPRYLIKTRGQQVTLSCSPISGHRSVSWYQQTPGQGLQFLFEYFSETQRNKGNFPGRFSGRQFSNSRSEMNVSTLELGDSALYLCASSTDSQETQYFGPGTRLLVL.

The gene calls are TRBV10-1 and TRBJ2-1; D gene ambiguous. V was shortened by 0 bases and J by 4 bases, with 10 bases between the two germline ends. The CDR3 spans 15 residues. Germline values: CDR1 WNHNN, CDR2 SYGVQD (reference sequence). The CDR3 here is CASSESVTGYNEQFF. Written as DNA, the CDR3 is TGCGCCAGCAGTGAGTCTGTGACTGGGTACAATGAGCAGTTCTTC.

Only one count was recorded for this clone. This chain uses TRBV15 with TRBJ1-6, with a possible D match to TRBD1 (5 bases). The CDR3 has 16 residues. Trimming took off 0 bases at V and 6 bases at J, with 12 bases between the two ends. Per the germline V gene, CDR1 is LNHNV and CDR2 is YYDKDF (reference sequence). CDR3 sequence (DNA): TGTGCCACCAGCAGAGACAGAAACAGGCTTAATTCACCCCTCCACTTT. It encodes CATSRDRNRLNSPLHF.